This T cell receptor beta chain was documented in a study of CD8 T cells in ankylosing spondylitis. TCRdb re-called the 5' RACE reads through MiXCR, storing one row per CDR3 protein. The repertoire holds about 800,000 distinct CDR3 sequences, with about 11% as singletons. Per germline, CDR1 LGHNA and CDR2 YSLEER. The V end lost 4 bases, the J end lost 2 bases, and 14 bases lay between the germline ends. CDR3 size: 16 residues. This clonotype appeared a few times. Its antigen remains unknown. General observations from the study: A motif of under 10 highly homologous TCR beta variants was seen as apparently characteristic of ankylosing spondylitis blood.

The sequenced sample was blood, either unsorted or a sorted T cell fraction (not recorded which). This chain connects TRBV4-3 to TRBJ1-4; no clear D gene. The TCR originated in a male donor with ankylosing spondylitis. CDR3 DNA: TGCGCCAGCAGCCGCCGGGCGGGTCCTACTAATGAAAAACTGTTTTTT. This codes for CASSRRAGPTNEKLFF.